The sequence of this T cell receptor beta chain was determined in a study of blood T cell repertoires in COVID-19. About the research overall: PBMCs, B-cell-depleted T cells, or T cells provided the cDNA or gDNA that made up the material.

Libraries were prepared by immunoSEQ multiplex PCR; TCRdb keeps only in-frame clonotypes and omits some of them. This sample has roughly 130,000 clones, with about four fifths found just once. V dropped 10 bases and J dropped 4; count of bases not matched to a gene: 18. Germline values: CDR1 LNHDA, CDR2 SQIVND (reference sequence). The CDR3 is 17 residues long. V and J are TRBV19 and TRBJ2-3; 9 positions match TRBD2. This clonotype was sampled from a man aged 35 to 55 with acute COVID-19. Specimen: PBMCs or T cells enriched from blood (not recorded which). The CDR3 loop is CATRELYSGGPPDTQYF. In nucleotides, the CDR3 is TGTGCCACCCGGGAACTTTATAGCGGGGGCCCGCCAGATACGCAGTATTTT. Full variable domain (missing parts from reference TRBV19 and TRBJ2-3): DGGITQSPKYLFRKEGQNVTLSCEQNLNHDAMYWYRQDPGQGLRLIYYSQIVNDFQKGDIAEGYSVSREKKESFPLTVTSAQKNPTAFYLCATRELYSGGPPDTQYFGPGTRLTVL.